This TCR beta chain was recorded in a study of vaccination effects on CD4 cells after COVID-19 (dated by TCRdb to 2022 to 2024). A note on the overall study: Each participant received two doses of an mRNA SARS-CoV-2 vaccine, either BNT162b2 or mRNA-1273. The study compared SARS-CoV-2 spike-specific CD4+ TCR repertoires before and after mRNA vaccination in COVID-19 convalescent patients and infection-naive vaccine recipients. Cultures from other donors in the study were sequenced with the Oncomine TCR Beta short-read assay on an Illumina iSeq 100. A total of 10 COVID-19 convalescent patients and a handful of SARS-CoV-2-naive healthy vaccine recipients were included in the full study.

This clone was recorded a few times. Its antigen has not been determined. The record has no base qualities; no much larger clone is one base away. V gives up 5 bases and J gives up 4 bases, and the segment between their germline ends measures 9 bases. Reading the germline V gene gives CDR1 SGHRS and CDR2 YFSETQ. From the cysteine through the phenylalanine, the CDR3 covers 12 amino acids. Solely the CDR3 DNA is kept, with 36 bases framed from the first base. Study-wide conclusions, independent of this receptor: Clones induced by infection and clones induced by vaccination both contracted markedly at late timepoints after vaccination, which fits with T cell responses waning over time. Among healthy vaccine recipients, nearly all vaccine-induced clones were SARS-CoV-2 mono-reactive, and just 1 of 255 was cross-reactive with common cold coronaviruses. The study was limited by a small number of convalescent patients, and early post-infection timepoints were lacking.

The protocol used for the library was the immunoSEQ multiplex PCR assay. DNA from the cultured and isolated CD4+ T cells underwent TCR beta CDR3 sequencing. Per the original workflow: Non-productive TCR sequences were removed and reads were trimmed to the CDR3 region, keeping CDR3s of at least 7 amino acids. Antigen-specific clonotypes were identified with the MANAFEST web app by comparing expansion in peptide wells against reference cultures. To be called positive, a clone needed expansion at FDR<0.05 compared with the reference and with all other wells, an odds ratio greater than 5, and a frequency greater than 0.1% in two replicate wells. A clonotype was defined as cross-reactive if the clonotype was significantly expanded both in SARS-CoV-2 spike wells and in at least one common cold coronavirus spike condition. Using the stringdist R package, CDR3 similarity was measured by Levenshtein distance, and unrooted trees were constructed with ape in R 3.6.1. This immuneACCESS table, as held by TCRdb, lists in-frame sequences with V and J called but not all clones. Of the missing ones, under half trace to an unresolved V gene in checked studies; the others have no known cause. V and J calls plus clone size are reproduced from that table; the DNA served to infer D and trimming. The sample table holds approximately 87,000 clones, of which roughly four fifths were seen once. Around 1.5% of the sample comes from the top ten.

To identify antigen-specific CD4+ T cell clonotypes by their expansion, the ViraFEST assay first stimulated PBMC with viral peptide pools and then applied TCR sequencing. After approximately 11 days of culture, CD4+ T cells were isolated with the EasySep CD4+ T cell isolation kit. Healthy vaccine recipients had no prior SARS-CoV-2 infection, confirmed by negative nucleocapsid antibodies before and after vaccination. Some 2 million PBMC per well were cultured in IMDM with approximately 5% human AB serum, 9 to 10 IU/ml IL-2 and gentamicin, plus 10 ug/ml peptides. Half of the culture medium was replaced with fresh IL-2-containing medium on days 3 and 7. Unless otherwise noted, each peptide stimulation condition was cultured in triplicate wells. Using Ficoll-Paque Plus gradient centrifugation, PBMC were separated from whole blood and then either used fresh or cryopreserved at -140C. The overlapping peptide pools covered the spike proteins of SARS-CoV-2 as well as those of the common cold coronaviruses HCoV-NL63, HCoV-OC43 and HCoV-229E. Genomic DNA was extracted from cultured CD4+ T cells with the QIAamp micro DNA kit.

The TCR originated in a human donor who received a COVID-19 vaccine. The sample was CD4+ T cells from PBMCs cultured with HCoV-229E spike peptides, taken before COVID-19 vaccination. The cell subset or site tag for this specimen amounts to: HCoV-229E spike overlapping peptide pool stimulation. The rearrangement joined TRBV5-1 to TRBJ1-2, and the D gene may be TRBD1, 5 bases matching. For the CDR3, the sequence is CASSGQGYGYTF. Here is the DNA: TGCGCCAGCAGTGGCCAGGGCTATGGCTACACCTTC.